A selection of T cell receptor beta chains follows, all from one sample in a study of regulatory T cells in long-lasting Graves disease. Each CDR3 protein is one row after TCRdb ran MiXCR on the multiplex PCR reads. This table has about 560,000 distinct CDR3 sequences, more than 15% appearing once. This sample also belongs to another study, concerning T cells in Graves' hyperthyroidism and ophthalmopathy.

The sequences come from peripheral blood mononuclear cells (PBMCs), collected at new diagnosis, from a patient treated with antithyroid drugs. All receptors come from a man younger than 35 with Graves disease. CDR3s include the opening cysteine and the closing phenylalanine or tryptophan. The D gene is left open where the match is weak. The size field is filled for only some rows; it gives once, few, many or a size class.

many	-	TRBV5-1	TRBJ2-7	TGCGCCAGCAGACAACGACAGAGCTCCTACGAGCAGTACTTC	CASRQRQSSYEQYF
medium-sized	-	TRBV30	TRBJ2-7	TGTGCCTGGAGTAGGACGGACAGCTACGAGCAGTACTTC	CAWSRTDSYEQYF
few	-	TRBV9	TRBJ1-5	TGTGCCAGCAGCGTAGGCCCTAGCAATCAGCCCCAGCATTTT	CASSVGPSNQPQHF
few	-	TRBV9	TRBJ1-1	TGTGCCAGCAGCCCTTCTCACGACGGACAGAACACTGAAGCTTTCTTT	CASSPSHDGQNTEAFF
-	TRBD2	TRBV13	TRBJ2-1	TGTGCCAGCAGCTTAGACTTGCGGGAATCCGGGAGGGATGAGCAGTTCTTC	CASSLDLRESGRDEQFF
few	TRBD2	TRBV27	TRBJ2-1	TGTGCCAGCAGTTTATCGTCTAGCGGTTACAATGAGCAGTTCTTC	CASSLSSSGYNEQFF
-	-	TRBV19	TRBJ2-2	TGTGCCAGTAGTGCACAGGCAGTCATCACCGGGGAGCTGTTTTTT	CASSAQAVITGELFF
few	TRBD1	TRBV3-1	TRBJ2-3	TGTGCCAGCAGCCCACAGGGGGCTGGCACAGATACGCAGTATTTT	CASSPQGAGTDTQYF
many	-	TRBV20-1	TRBJ2-1	TGCAGTGCTAGTTACGGAGGATGGGGCAGGGATGAGCAGTTCTTC	CSASYGGWGRDEQFF
few	TRBD2	TRBV3-1	TRBJ2-7	TGTGCCAGCAGCCAAACCCGGACTAGCGTCTACGAGCAGTACTTC	CASSQTRTSVYEQYF
few	TRBD2	TRBV5-1	TRBJ2-5	TGCGCCAGCAGCCCCCGAGAGGGACTAGCGGAGAAGACCCAGTACTTC	CASSPREGLAEKTQYF
few	-	TRBV5-1	TRBJ2-7	TGCGCCAGCAGCAGTGAGATGTACGAGCAGTACTTC	CASSSEMYEQYF
-	-	TRBV13	TRBJ1-6	TGTGCCAGCAGCCCGGGGGGATCGACCAATTCACCCCTCCACTTT	CASSPGGSTNSPLHF
many	-	TRBV20-1	TRBJ2-3	TGCAGTGCTCGAGGGGGGACTAAGCACAGAGATACGCAGTATTTT	CSARGGTKHRDTQYF
many	-	TRBV11-1	TRBJ2-5	TGTGCCAGCAGCTTCGACGGAATCCAAGAGACCCAGTACTTC	CASSFDGIQETQYF
many	TRBD2	TRBV6-1	TRBJ2-2	TGTGCCAGCAGGCTAGCGGAAACGAACACCGGGGAGCTGTTTTTT	CASRLAETNTGELFF
many	-	TRBV12-3/TRBV12-4	TRBJ1-5	TGTGCCAGCAGCGATTCGACGGGGCTCGGGATTCAGCCCCAGCATTTT	CASSDSTGLGIQPQHF
many	TRBD2	TRBV27	TRBJ2-7	TGTGCCAGCAGTCCGAGGGGGACTAGGATCTCCGAGCAGTACTTC	CASSPRGTRISEQYF
few	-	TRBV28	TRBJ2-7	TGTGCCAGCACCGGGCGGAGGGGATCCTACGAGCAGTACTTC	CASTGRRGSYEQYF
-	-	TRBV29-1	TRBJ1-2	TGCAGCGTTGAAGAGTCGCGCTACACCTTC	CSVEESRYTF
many	-	TRBV7-3	TRBJ2-1	TGTGCCAGCAGTTTAGCGAGGTACAATGAGCAGTTCTTC	CASSLARYNEQFF
few	-	TRBV20-1	TRBJ2-2	TGCAGTGCTAGAGATTGGACAGGGAAGATGCGGGAGGACACCGGGGAGCTGTTTTTT	CSARDWTGKMREDTGELFF
few	-	TRBV27	TRBJ2-1	TGTGCCAGCAGTTTGAGGTCTACCTACAATGAGCAGTTCTTC	CASSLRSTYNEQFF
-	-	TRBV7-9	TRBJ2-1	TGTGCCAACGGGCAGGATGAGCAGTTCTTC	CANGQDEQFF
few	TRBD1	TRBV6-5	TRBJ2-2	TGTGCCAGCAGTTCGTATCGGGACAGGGGGTGGGAGCTGTTTTTT	CASSSYRDRGWELFF
many	-	TRBV20-1	TRBJ2-1	TGCAGTGCGTCGGAGGGGTACAATGAGCAGTTCTTC	CSASEGYNEQFF
-	-	TRBV4-1	TRBJ2-7	TGCGCCAGCAGCCAATGGGGATCCCGCTACGAGCAGTACTTC	CASSQWGSRYEQYF
-	TRBD2	TRBV6-1	TRBJ2-1	TGTGCCAGCGGTAAGAGGACTAGCGGGAACAATGAGCAGTTCTTC	CASGKRTSGNNEQFF
-	-	TRBV3-1	TRBJ1-2	TGTGCCAGCGGTCCCTCGGGGGCTTATGGCTACACCTTC	CASGPSGAYGYTF
few	TRBD1	TRBV28	TRBJ2-7	TGTGCCAGCAGTTCTACGGCCAGGGGGCGCGCCTACGAGCAGTACTTC	CASSSTARGRAYEQYF
many	-	TRBV28	TRBJ1-4	TGTGCCAGCAGTTTAGGGGGCGCCGAAGAAAAACTGTTTTTT	CASSLGGAEEKLFF
many	-	TRBV6-5	TRBJ1-1	TGTGCCAGCACTTACTCCGGGGCTCTTAACACTGAAGCTTTCTTT	CASTYSGALNTEAFF
-	-	TRBV29-1	TRBJ2-2	TGCAGCGTTGAACCGGGGGGCAACACCGGGGAGCTGTTTTTT	CSVEPGGNTGELFF
few	-	TRBV27	TRBJ1-2	TGTGCCAGCAGTTTAGGCCAAGGGGCCCCTGGCTACACCTTC	CASSLGQGAPGYTF
many	TRBD2	TRBV11-1	TRBJ2-1	TGTGCCAGCAGCTTAGGTGCGGCGGGAGTCAATGAGCAGTTCTTC	CASSLGAAGVNEQFF
many	-	TRBV12-3/TRBV12-4	TRBJ1-5	TGTGCCAGCAGTTTAGGGGTATTAAGCAATCAGCCCCAGCATTTT	CASSLGVLSNQPQHF
-	TRBD1	TRBV28	TRBJ2-1	TGTGCCAGCAGTTTAGGGGACAGGAACTCCTACAATGAGCAGTTCTTC	CASSLGDRNSYNEQFF
-	TRBD2	TRBV24-1	TRBJ2-1	TGTGCCACCAGTGATATAACTAGCGGGGGTAGCAATGAGCAGTTCTTC	CATSDITSGGSNEQFF
-	-	TRBV11-2	TRBJ1-3	TGTGCCAGCAGCCTCTATCTGGGACGGATACTCTCTGGAGACACCATATATTTT	CASSLYLGRILSGDTIYF
-	TRBD1	TRBV10-3	TRBJ2-3	TGTGCCATCAGTGGTAACAGGGGTTTGGGCACAGATACGCAGTATTTT	CAISGNRGLGTDTQYF
few	-	TRBV7-3	TRBJ1-6	TGTGCCAGCAGCTTAACAGGGTCGCGTGGTTCACCCCTCCACTTT	CASSLTGSRGSPLHF
-	-	TRBV3-1	TRBJ2-7	TGTGCCAGCAGCCAAGATAACGAGCAGTACTTC	CASSQDNEQYF
-	-	TRBV19	TRBJ2-7	TGTGCCAGTAGTATCGCTAGCAGGTACGAGCAGTACTTC	CASSIASRYEQYF
many	-	TRBV12-3/TRBV12-4	TRBJ1-1	TGTGCCACCCAGAACACTGAAGCTTTCTTT	CATQNTEAFF
many	TRBD2	TRBV20-1	TRBJ2-7	TGCAGTGCTAGAGGGACTAGCGGGACGTCCTACGAGCAGTACTTC	CSARGTSGTSYEQYF
many	TRBD1	TRBV6-2/TRBV6-3	TRBJ2-5	TGTGCCACCCGCTACAGGGGGCGAGGAGAGACCCAGTACTTC	CATRYRGRGETQYF
many	TRBD1	TRBV2	TRBJ2-7	TGTGCCAGCAGGGGGGTTAAGGGACAGGGAGCCTACGAGCAGTACTTC	CASRGVKGQGAYEQYF
many	-	TRBV20-1	TRBJ2-3	TGCAGTGCCACCCCCAGGGCTACAGATACGCAGTATTTT	CSATPRATDTQYF